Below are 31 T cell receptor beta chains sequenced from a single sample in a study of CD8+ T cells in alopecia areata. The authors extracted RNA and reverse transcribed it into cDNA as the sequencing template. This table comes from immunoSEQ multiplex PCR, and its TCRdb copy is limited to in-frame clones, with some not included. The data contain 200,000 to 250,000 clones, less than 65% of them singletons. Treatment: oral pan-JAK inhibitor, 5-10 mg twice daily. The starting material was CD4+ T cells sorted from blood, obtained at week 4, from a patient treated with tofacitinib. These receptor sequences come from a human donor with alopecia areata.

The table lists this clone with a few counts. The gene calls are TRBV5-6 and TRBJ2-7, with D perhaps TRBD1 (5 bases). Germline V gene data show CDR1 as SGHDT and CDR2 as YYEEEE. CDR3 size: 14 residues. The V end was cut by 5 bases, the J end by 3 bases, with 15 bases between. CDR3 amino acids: CASSKDTSFYEQYF. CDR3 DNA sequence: TGTGCCAGCAGTAAGGACACGTCATTCTACGAGCAGTACTTC. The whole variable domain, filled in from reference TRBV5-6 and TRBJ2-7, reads DAGVTQSPTHLIKTRGQQVTLRCSPKSGHDTVSWYQQALGQGPQFIFQYYEEEERQRGNFPDRFSGHQFPNYSSELNVNALLLGDSALYLCASSKDTSFYEQYFGPGTRLTVT.

The CDR3 DNA follows: TGTGCCAGCAGCTTAGTAATTGTTGGAGATACGCAGTATTTT. It yields the protein CASSLVIVGDTQYF. The chain carries TRBV11-1 and TRBJ2-3, with D unclear. V lost 1 base and J 5 bases, leaving 10 bases between the germline ends. The CDR3 has 14 amino acids. Germline values: CDR1 SGHAT, CDR2 FQDESV (reference sequence).

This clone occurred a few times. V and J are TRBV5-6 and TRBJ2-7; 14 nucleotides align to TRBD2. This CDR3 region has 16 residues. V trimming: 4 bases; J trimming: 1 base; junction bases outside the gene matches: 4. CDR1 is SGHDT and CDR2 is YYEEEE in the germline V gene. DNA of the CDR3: TGTGCCAGCAGCGTCCGGACTAGCGGGGGGTCCTACGAGCAGTACTTC. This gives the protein CASSVRTSGGSYEQYF.

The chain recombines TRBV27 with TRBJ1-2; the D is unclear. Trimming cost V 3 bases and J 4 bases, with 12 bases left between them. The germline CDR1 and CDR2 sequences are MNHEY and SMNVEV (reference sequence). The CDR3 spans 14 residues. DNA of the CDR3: TGTGCCAGCAGTTTGGCGGGCGCAGGCTATGGCTACACCTTC. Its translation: CASSLAGAGYGYTF.

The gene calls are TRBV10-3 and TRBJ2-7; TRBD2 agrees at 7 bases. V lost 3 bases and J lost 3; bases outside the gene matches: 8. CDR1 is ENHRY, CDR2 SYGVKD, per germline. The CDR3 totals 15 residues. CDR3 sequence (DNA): TGTGCCATCAGTGACCCGGGGAGGGAAGGCTACGAGCAGTACTTC. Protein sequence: CAISDPGREGYEQYF.

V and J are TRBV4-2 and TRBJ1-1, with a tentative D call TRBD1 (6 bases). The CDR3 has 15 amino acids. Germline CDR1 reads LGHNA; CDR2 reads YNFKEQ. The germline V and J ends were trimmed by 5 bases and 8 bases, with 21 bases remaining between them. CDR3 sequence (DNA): TGTGCCAGCAGCTCGCAGGCAGGGGACCTTAGGGAAGCTTTCTTT. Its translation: CASSSQAGDLREAFF.

The DNA of the CDR3 is TGTGCCAGCATGGGCAGTCCCTATGGGAAGCCCCAGCATTTT. It is translated as CASMGSPYGKPQHF. The chain uses TRBV2 and TRBJ1-5; D remains ambiguous. CDR3 length: 14 amino acids. Germline values: CDR1 SNHLY, CDR2 FYNNEI. V shed 7 bases and J shed 8 bases, with 18 bases lying between them.

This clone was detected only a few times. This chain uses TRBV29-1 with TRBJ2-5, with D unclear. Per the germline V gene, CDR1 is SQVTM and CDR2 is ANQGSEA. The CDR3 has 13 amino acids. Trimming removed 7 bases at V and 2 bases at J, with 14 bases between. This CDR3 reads CSGQLQLQETQYF. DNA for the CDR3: TGCAGCGGCCAACTACAGTTACAAGAGACCCAGTACTTC.

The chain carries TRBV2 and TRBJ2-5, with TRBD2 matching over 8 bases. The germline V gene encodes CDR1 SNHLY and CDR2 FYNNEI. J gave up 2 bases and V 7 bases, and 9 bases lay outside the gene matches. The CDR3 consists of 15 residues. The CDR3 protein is CASTPRGGRQETQYF. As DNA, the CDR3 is TGTGCCAGCACCCCACGCGGGGGGAGACAAGAGACCCAGTACTTC.

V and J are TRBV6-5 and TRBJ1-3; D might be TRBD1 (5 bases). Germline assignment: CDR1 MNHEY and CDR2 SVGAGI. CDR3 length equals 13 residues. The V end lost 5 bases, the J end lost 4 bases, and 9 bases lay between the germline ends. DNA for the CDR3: TGTGCCAGCAGTGCCCAGGGCGGAAACACCATATATTTT. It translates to CASSAQGGNTIYF.

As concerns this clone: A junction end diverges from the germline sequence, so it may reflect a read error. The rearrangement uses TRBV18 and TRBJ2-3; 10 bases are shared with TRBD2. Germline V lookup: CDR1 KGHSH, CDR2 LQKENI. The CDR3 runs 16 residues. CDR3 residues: CASSPRASGGTDTQYF. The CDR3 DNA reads TGTGCCAGCTCACCACGGGCTAGCGGGGGCACAGATACACAGTATTTT.

Here the CDR3 reads CASTSGTGNIQYF. The CDR3 DNA is TGTGCCAGCACCTCCGGGACAGGGAACATTCAGTACTTC. J is TRBJ2-4 and V is TRBV7-2, with 9 positions matching TRBD1. This CDR3 spans 13 amino acids. After removal of 7 bases from V and 7 bases from J, the junction contained 5 bases not matched to a gene. Germline V gene sequence: CDR1 SGHTA, CDR2 FQGNSA. Full variable domain (rest looked up from reference TRBV7-2 and TRBJ2-4): GAGVSQSPSNKVTEKGKDVELRCDPISGHTALYWYRQSLGQGLEFLIYFQGNSAPDKSGLPSDRFSAERTGGSVSTLTIQRTQQEDSAVYLCASTSGTGNIQYFGAGTRLSVL.

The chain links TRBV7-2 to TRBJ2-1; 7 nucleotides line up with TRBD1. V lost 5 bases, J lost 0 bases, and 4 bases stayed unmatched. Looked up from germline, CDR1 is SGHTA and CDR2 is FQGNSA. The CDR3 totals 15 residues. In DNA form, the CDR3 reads TGTGCCAGCAGCCAGGACAGGAACTCCTACAATGAGCAGTTCTTC. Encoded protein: CASSQDRNSYNEQFF.

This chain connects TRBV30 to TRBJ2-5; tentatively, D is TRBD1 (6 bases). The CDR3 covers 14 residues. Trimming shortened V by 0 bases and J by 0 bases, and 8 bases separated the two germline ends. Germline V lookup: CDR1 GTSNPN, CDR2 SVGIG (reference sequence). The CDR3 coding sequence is TGTGCCTGGAGTGTACAGGGCAACCAAGAGACCCAGTACTTC. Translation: CAWSVQGNQETQYF. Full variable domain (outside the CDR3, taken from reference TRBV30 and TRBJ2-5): SQTIHQWPATLVQPVGSPLSLECTVEGTSNPNLYWYRQAAGRGLQLLFYSVGIGQISSEVPQNLSASRPQDRQFILSSKKLLLSDSGFYLCAWSVQGNQETQYFGPGTRLLVL.

The CDR3 loop reads CASSEPGMYEQYF. The CDR3 nucleotides are TGTGCCAGCAGTGAACCGGGAATGTACGAGCAGTACTTC. The chain has TRBV2 and TRBJ2-7; possibly TRBD2 for D (5 bases). CDR3 length: 13 residues. Deletions cut 2 bases from V and 4 bases from J, with 9 bases between. The germline V gene has CDR1 SNHLY and CDR2 FYNNEI.

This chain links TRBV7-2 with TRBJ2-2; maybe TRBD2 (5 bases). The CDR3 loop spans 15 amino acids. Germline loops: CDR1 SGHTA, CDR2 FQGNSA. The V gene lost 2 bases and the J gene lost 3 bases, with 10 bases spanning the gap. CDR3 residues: CASSLSRAYTGELFF. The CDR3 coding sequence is TGTGCCAGCAGCTTATCGAGGGCTTACACCGGGGAGCTGTTTTTT.

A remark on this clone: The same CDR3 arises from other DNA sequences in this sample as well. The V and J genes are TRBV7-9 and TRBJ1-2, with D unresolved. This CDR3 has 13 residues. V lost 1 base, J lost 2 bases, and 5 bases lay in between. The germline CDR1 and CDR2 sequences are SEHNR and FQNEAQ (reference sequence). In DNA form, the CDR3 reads TGTGCCAGCAGCTTAGGGGTAAACTATGGCTACACCTTC. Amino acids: CASSLGVNYGYTF.

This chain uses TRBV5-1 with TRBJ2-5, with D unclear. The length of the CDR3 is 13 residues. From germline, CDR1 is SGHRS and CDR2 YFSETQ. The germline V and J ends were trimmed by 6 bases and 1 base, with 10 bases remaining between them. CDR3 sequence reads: CASNDGPQETQYF. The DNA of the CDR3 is TGCGCCAGCAATGACGGGCCCCAAGAGACCCAGTACTTC. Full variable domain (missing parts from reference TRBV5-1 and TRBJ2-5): KAGVTQTPRYLIKTRGQQVTLSCSPISGHRSVSWYQQTPGQGLQFLFEYFSETQRNKGNFPGRFSGRQFSNSRSEMNVSTLELGDSALYLCASNDGPQETQYFGPGTRLLVL.

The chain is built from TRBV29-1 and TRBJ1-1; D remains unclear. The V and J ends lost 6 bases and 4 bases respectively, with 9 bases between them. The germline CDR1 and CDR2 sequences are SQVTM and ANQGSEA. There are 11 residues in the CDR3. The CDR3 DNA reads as TGCAGCGTCAAGACCGTCACTGAAGCTTTCTTT. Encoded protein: CSVKTVTEAFF.

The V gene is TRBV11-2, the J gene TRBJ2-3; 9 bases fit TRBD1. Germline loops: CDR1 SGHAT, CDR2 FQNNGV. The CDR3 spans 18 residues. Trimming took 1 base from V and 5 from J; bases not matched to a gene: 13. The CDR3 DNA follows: TGTGCCAGCAGCTTAGCTCCTCCGGGACAGGGTGTCCAAGATACGCAGTATTTT. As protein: CASSLAPPGQGVQDTQYF.

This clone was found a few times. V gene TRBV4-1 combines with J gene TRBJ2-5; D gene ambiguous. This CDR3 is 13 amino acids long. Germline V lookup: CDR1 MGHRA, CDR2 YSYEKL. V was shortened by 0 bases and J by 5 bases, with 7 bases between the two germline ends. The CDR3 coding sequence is TGCGCCAGCAGCCAAGATTGGTGGGAGACCCAGTACTTC. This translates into CASSQDWWETQYF.

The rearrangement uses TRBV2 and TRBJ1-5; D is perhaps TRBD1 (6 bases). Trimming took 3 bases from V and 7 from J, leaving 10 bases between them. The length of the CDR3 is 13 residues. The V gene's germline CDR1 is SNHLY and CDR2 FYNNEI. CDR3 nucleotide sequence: TGTGCCAGCAGTGATCACAGGGTCCAGCCCCAGCATTTT. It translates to CASSDHRVQPQHF.

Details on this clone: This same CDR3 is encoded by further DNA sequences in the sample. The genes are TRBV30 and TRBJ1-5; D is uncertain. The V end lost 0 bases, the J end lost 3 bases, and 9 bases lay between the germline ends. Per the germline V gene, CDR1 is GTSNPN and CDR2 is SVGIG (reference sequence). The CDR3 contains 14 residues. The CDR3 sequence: CAWSVQTLNQPQHF. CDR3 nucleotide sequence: TGTGCCTGGAGTGTACAAACCCTCAATCAGCCCCAGCATTTT.

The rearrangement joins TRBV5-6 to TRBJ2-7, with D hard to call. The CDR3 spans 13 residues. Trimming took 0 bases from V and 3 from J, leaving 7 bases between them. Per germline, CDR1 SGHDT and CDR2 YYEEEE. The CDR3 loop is CASSLEKGYEQYF. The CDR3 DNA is TGTGCCAGCAGCTTGGAGAAGGGCTACGAGCAGTACTTC.

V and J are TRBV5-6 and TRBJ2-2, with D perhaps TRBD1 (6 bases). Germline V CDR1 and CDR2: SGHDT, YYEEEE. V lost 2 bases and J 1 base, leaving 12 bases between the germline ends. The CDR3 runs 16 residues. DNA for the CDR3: TGTGCCAGCAGCTTTGAGTACAGGGTGAACACCGGGGAGCTGTTTTTT. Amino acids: CASSFEYRVNTGELFF.

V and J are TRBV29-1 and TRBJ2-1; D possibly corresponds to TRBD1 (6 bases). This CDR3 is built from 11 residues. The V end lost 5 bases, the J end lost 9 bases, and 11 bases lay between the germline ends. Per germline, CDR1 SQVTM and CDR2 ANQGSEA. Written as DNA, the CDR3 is TGCAGCGTTTCCCAGGGGAGTGAGCAGTTCTTC. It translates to CSVSQGSEQFF.

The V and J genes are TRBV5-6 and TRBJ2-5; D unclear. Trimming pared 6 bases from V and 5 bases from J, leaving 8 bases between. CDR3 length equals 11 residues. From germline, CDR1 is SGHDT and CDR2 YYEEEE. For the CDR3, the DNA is TGTGCCAGCAAGGGCCAGGAGACCCAGTACTTC. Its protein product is CASKGQETQYF.

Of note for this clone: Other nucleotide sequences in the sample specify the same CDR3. As DNA, the CDR3 is TGCAGCGCCGGATACAATGAGCAGTTCTTC. Encoded protein: CSAGYNEQFF. V usage is TRBV29-1 and J usage is TRBJ2-1; D not certain. Germline V gene data show CDR1 as SQVTM and CDR2 as ANQGSEA. The V end was cut by 7 bases, the J end by 4 bases, with 5 bases between. This CDR3 has 10 amino acids.

DNA of the CDR3: TGTGCCATCAGTGATGACACCGGGGAGCTGTTTTTT. Its protein is CAISDDTGELFF. The chain links TRBV10-3 to TRBJ2-2; D gene unclear. The CDR3 is 12 residues long. CDR1 and CDR2 (germline): ENHRY, SYGVKD. V shed 3 bases and J shed 3 bases, with 2 bases lying between them.

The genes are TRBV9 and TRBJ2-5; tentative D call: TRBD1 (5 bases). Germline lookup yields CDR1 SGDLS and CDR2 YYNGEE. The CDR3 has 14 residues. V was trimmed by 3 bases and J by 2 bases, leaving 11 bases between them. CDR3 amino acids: CASSANNRQETQYF. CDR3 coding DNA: TGTGCCAGCAGCGCAAATAACAGGCAAGAGACCCAGTACTTC.

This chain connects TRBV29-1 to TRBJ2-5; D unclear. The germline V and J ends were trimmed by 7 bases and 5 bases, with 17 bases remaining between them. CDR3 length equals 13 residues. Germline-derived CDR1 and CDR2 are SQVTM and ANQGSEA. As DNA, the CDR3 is TGCAGCGCCGACCCTATCCCGCGGGAGACCCAGTACTTC. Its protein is CSADPIPRETQYF.